The source of this TCR beta chain is a study of T cell changes during pregnancy in multiple sclerosis (dated 2019 in TCRdb). Some background on the complete study: The study looked at changes in the T cell repertoire across pregnancy in women with multiple sclerosis.

Concerning this clone itself: No antigen is known for it. No quality values exist for individual bases; no much larger clone is one base distant.

The CDR3 holds 17 amino acids from the cysteine to the phenylalanine. Only the CDR3 portion is preserved as DNA: 51 bases, with reading frame beginning at the first base. The V and J ends are trimmed by 3 bases and 4 bases, leaving 18 bases between them. The germline V gene (reference sequence) sets CDR1 to LNHDA and CDR2 to SQIVND. Library preparation used the immunoSEQ multiplex PCR assay. TCRdb provides this immuneACCESS table in a form limited to in-frame rearrangements. Some clones are lacking; in checked studies, under half of them reflect an unresolved V gene, and why the rest are absent is not known. This sample has 80,000 to 95,000 clones in its table, and 90% to 95% of those were observed once. The ten largest clones capture 1.1% of the sample.

The input for sequencing was peripheral blood, taken in the second trimester of pregnancy. The source is a female donor with multiple sclerosis, enrolled in a pregnancy study. This sequence uses TRBV19 and TRBJ2-2; TRBD2 could be the D gene, as 5 bases match. The sequenced DNA is TGTGCCAGTAGTATTATGGGCGGATGGGCGGGCACCGGGGAGCTGTTTTTT. Translated, this is CASSIMGGWAGTGELFF. With all but the CDR3 taken from the reference TRBV19 and TRBJ2-2 genes, the full variable domain is: DGGITQSPKYLFRKEGQNVTLSCEQNLNHDAMYWYRQDPGQGLRLIYYSQIVNDFQKGDIAEGYSVSREKKESFPLTVTSAQKNPTAFYLCASSIMGGWAGTGELFFGEGSRLTVL.